Listed here are 6 T cell receptor beta chains from one sample, sequenced in a study of T cell responses to AZD1222 COVID-19 vaccine. Profiled with immunoSEQ multiplex PCR; TCRdb holds only in-frame clones, not every one. This table has under 150,000 clones, approximately 86% appearing once. The sample in question was peripheral blood, obtained 28 days after the second AZD1222 dose. Receptors were obtained from an adult who received the AZD1222 COVID-19 vaccine.

Written as DNA, the CDR3 is TGTGCCAGTAGTCAGGGACCGAGAAATTCACCCCTCCACTTT. Translating it yields CASSQGPRNSPLHF. This chain uses TRBV19 with TRBJ1-6; a weak D match, TRBD1 (5 bases). Looked up from germline, CDR1 is LNHDA and CDR2 is SQIVND (reference sequence). V shed 5 bases and J shed 7 bases, with 12 bases lying between them. The length of the CDR3 is 14 residues.

The chain employs TRBV19 and TRBJ1-2, with 7 bases identical to TRBD1. CDR1 and CDR2 (germline): LNHDA, SQIVND (reference sequence). The CDR3 contains 14 residues. J was trimmed by 7 bases and V by 3 bases; bases with no gene match: 8. The CDR3 is CASSIQGVTFGYTF. CDR3 coding DNA: TGTGCCAGTAGTATCCAGGGGGTGACCTTTGGCTACACCTTC.

The chain couples TRBV7-3 to TRBJ2-2; D might be TRBD1 (5 bases). Germline CDR1 and CDR2: SGHTA and FQGTGA. The length of the CDR3 is 14 residues. Trimming pared 4 bases from V and 2 bases from J, leaving 8 bases between. CDR3 protein: CASSSTANTGELFF. The CDR3 DNA sequence: TGTGCCAGCAGCTCGACAGCAAACACCGGGGAGCTGTTTTTT.

The chain joins TRBV6-5 to TRBJ2-1; 11 bases match TRBD2. In germline, CDR1 is MNHEY, CDR2 SVGAGI. The CDR3 is made up of 16 amino acids. Unmatched junction bases numbered 5, after V lost 2 bases and J lost 5 bases. CDR3: CASSYTYSGGDNEQFF. DNA for the CDR3: TGTGCCAGCAGTTACACGTATAGCGGGGGGGACAATGAGCAGTTCTTC.

This clone has a count of ten or more. The chain uses TRBV25-1 and TRBJ1-1, with TRBD1 as a possible D gene (5 bases). CDR1 is MGHDK, CDR2 SYGVNS, per germline. Trimming took off 5 bases at V and 4 bases at J, with 14 bases between the two ends. The CDR3 has 14 amino acids. CDR3 sequence: CASSLAGFGTEAFF. For the CDR3, the DNA is TGTGCCAGCAGTCTCGCAGGGTTTGGCACTGAAGCTTTCTTT. Full variable domain (rest looked up from reference TRBV25-1 and TRBJ1-1): EADIYQTPRYLVIGTGKKITLECSQTMGHDKMYWYQQDPGMELHLIHYSYGVNSTEKGDLSSESTVSRIRTEHFPLTLESARPSHTSQYLCASSLAGFGTEAFFGQGTRLTVV.

This clone was recorded only once. The chain has TRBV7-3 and TRBJ2-2; 9 bases are shared with TRBD2. In germline, CDR1 is SGHTA, CDR2 FQGTGA. CDR3 length: 18 amino acids. V dropped 5 bases and J dropped 1; count of bases not matched to a gene: 11. In nucleotides, the CDR3 is TGTGCCAGCAGCCCCAGAGCTCTAGCGGGGAGGAACACCGGGGAGCTGTTTTTT. Its protein is CASSPRALAGRNTGELFF.